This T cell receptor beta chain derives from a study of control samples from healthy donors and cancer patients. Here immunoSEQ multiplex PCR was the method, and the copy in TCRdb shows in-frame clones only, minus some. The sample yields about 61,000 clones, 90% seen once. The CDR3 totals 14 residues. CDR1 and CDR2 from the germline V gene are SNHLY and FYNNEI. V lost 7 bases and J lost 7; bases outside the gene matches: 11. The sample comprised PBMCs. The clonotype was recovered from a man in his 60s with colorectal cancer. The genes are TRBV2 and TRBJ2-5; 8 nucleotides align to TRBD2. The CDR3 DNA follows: TGTGCCAGCACCCTTAGCGGGGTGGGAAGGACCCAGTACTTC. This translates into CASTLSGVGRTQYF.